This T cell receptor (beta chain) was captured in a study of radiation and T cells in renal cell carcinoma. Generated by immunoSEQ multiplex PCR, the TCRdb table keeps only in-frame clones and is missing some. This sample yields some 150,000 clones, of which 75% to 90% are seen a single time; around a sixth belongs to the top ten. As to time point: blood 4 weeks post-SBRT, at nephrectomy. Treatment given: 15 Gy SBRT to primary tumor, nephrectomy 4 weeks later. Nephrectomy followed 15 Gy stereotactic body radiation by 4 weeks. The tumor was a clear cell renal cell carcinoma. As regards this clone: Its target is not known.

The germline CDR1 and CDR2 sequences are SGHTA and FQGNSA. V lost 1 base, J lost 2 bases, and 1 base stayed unmatched. The CDR3 runs to 14 residues. Overall study results and limits: Top tumor clonotypes rose in blood 2 weeks post-radiation, then contracted.

The sample consisted of blood, taken from a patient whose treatment included radiotherapy and nephrectomy. V usage is TRBV7-2 and J usage is TRBJ2-7, with TRBD1 identical over 8 bases. The receptor was isolated from a woman aged 50 to 60 with renal cell carcinoma. CDR3 DNA: TGTGCCAGCAGCTTAGGGGACAGGACCTACGAGCAGTACTTC. This sequence encodes CASSLGDRTYEQYF.